This T cell receptor (beta chain) appears in the sequencing data of a study of blood T cell repertoires in COVID-19. Study-level information: Samples taken during acute and convalescent COVID-19 were collected in the United States, Italy and Spain. The cDNA or gDNA used as material had been derived from T cells, B-cell-depleted T cells, or PBMCs.

Remarks on this clone: A junction boundary mismatches the germline segment, possibly from a read error.

Profiling relied on immunoSEQ multiplex PCR, and the TCRdb table lists in-frame clones only, not all of them. The table has around 100,000 clones, 85% seen once. This sequence was found in a human donor in a cohort sampled during active COVID-19. The source material was peripheral blood.

In nucleotides, the CDR3 is TGTGCCGGCCGACAGGGGGGAGATTCGCCCCTCCACTTT. Its translation: CAGRQGGDSPLHF. The rearrangement uses TRBV10-3 and TRBJ1-6; 9 positions agree with TRBD1. Germline V gene sequence: CDR1 ENHRY, CDR2 SYGVKD. The CDR3 is 13 amino acids.